The entry below gives a single T cell receptor (beta chain) sequence along with its context. A read error may produce the germline difference seen at one junction end. A multiplex PCR was run with 60 Vbeta primers and 13 Jbeta primers. Produced via immunoSEQ multiplex PCR; TCRdb's table is partial and in-frame only. The table includes around 100,000 clones, roughly 74% detected once. The data derive from a study of cytomegalovirus exposure and HLA in healthy donors. CDR1 and CDR2 (germline): SEHNR, FQNEAQ (reference sequence). The CDR3 loop spans 16 amino acids. The TCR originated in a woman aged 40 to 50 in good health and CMV-seronegative. Specimen: PBMCs. The J gene is TRBJ2-7, the V gene TRBV7-9; the match to TRBD1 covers 8 bases. In DNA, the CDR3 is TGTTCCAGCAGCTTAGGCACAGGGGGGACACTCCTCGAGCAGTACTTC. Translating gives CSSSLGTGGTLLEQYF.